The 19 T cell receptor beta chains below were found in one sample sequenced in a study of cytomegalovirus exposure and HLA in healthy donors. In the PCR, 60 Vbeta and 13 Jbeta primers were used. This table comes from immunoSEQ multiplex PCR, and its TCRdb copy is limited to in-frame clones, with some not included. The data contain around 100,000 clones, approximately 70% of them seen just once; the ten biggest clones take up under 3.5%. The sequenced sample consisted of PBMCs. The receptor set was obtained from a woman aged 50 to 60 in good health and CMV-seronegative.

Here the CDR3 reads CASSHSGGGPPQFF. The CDR3 DNA sequence: TGTGCCAGCAGCCACTCGGGGGGAGGGCCGCCGCAGTTCTTC. This sequence joins TRBV4-2 and TRBJ2-1; TRBD2 agrees at 7 bases. With V trimmed by 3 bases and J by 12 bases, 11 bases remained unmatched. The CDR3 loop spans 14 amino acids. Germline CDR1 reads LGHNA; CDR2 reads YNFKEQ.

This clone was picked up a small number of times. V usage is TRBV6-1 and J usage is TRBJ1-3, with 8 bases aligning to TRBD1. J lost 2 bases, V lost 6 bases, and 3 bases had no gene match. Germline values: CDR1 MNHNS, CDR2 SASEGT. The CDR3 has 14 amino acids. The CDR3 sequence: CASSRTGTGNTIYF. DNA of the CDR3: TGTGCCAGCAGCCGGACAGGGACTGGAAACACCATATATTTT.

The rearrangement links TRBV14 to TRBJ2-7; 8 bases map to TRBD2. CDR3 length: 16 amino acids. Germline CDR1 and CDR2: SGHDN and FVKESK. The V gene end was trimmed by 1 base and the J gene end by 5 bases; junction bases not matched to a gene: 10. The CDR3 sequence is CASSQAFRGRRHEQYF. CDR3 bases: TGTGCCAGCAGCCAAGCTTTTCGCGGGAGGCGCCACGAGCAGTACTTC.

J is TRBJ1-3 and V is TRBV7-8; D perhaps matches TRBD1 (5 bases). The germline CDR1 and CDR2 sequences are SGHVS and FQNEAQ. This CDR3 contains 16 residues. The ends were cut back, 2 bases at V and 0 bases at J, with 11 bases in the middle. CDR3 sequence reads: CASSLQTASSGNTIYF. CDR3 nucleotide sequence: TGTGCCAGCAGCTTACAGACAGCGAGCTCTGGAAACACCATATATTTT.

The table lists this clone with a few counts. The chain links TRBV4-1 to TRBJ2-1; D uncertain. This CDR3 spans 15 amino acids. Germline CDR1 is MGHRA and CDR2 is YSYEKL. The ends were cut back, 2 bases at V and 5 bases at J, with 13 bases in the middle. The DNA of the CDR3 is TGCGCCAGCAGCCAATCATCACAGTCAAACAATGAGCAGTTCTTC. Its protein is CASSQSSQSNNEQFF.

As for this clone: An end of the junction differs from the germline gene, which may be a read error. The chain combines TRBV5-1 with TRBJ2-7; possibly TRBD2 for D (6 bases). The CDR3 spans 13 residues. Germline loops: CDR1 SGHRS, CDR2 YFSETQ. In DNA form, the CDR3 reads TGCGCCAGCAGCCCCACTAGCTCCTTCGAGCAGTACTTC. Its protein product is CASSPTSSFEQYF.

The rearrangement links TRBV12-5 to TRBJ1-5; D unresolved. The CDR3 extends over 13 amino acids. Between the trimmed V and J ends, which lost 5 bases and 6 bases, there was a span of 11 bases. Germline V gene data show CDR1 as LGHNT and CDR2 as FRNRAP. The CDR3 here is CASGVGGSQPQHF. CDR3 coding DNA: TGTGCTAGTGGTGTCGGAGGGAGTCAGCCCCAGCATTTT.

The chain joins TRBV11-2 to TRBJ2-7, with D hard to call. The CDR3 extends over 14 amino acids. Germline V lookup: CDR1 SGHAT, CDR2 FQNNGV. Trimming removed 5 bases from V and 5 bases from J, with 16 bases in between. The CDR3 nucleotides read TGTGCCAGCAGCCACTACGAGAGCAGACACGAGCAGTACTTC. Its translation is CASSHYESRHEQYF.

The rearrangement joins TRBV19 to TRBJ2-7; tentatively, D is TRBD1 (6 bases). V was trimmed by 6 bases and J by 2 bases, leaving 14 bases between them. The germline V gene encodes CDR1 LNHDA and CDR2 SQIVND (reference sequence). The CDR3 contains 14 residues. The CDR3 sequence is CASSPPGHPYEQYF. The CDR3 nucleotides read TGTGCCAGTAGCCCCCCGGGACACCCCTACGAGCAGTACTTC.

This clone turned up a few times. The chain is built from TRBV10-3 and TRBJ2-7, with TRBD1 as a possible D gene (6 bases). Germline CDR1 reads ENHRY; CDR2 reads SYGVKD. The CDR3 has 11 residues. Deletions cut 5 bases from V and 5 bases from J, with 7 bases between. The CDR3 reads CAISPGDEQYF. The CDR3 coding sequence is TGTGCCATCAGTCCAGGGGACGAGCAGTACTTC.

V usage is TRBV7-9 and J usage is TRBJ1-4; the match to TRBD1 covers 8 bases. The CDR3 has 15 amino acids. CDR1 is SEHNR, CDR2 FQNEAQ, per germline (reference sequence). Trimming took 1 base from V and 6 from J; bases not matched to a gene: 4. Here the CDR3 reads CASSLVAGGDEKLFF. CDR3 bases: TGTGCCAGCAGCTTAGTGGCAGGGGGCGATGAAAAACTGTTTTTT.

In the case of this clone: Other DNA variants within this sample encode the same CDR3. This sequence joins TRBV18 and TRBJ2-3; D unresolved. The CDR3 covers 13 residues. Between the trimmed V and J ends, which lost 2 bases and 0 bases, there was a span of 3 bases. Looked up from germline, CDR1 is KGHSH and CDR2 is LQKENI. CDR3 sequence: CASSPTSTDTQYF. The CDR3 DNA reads TGTGCCAGCTCACCAACTAGCACAGATACGCAGTATTTT. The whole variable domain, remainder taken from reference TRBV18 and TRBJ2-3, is NAGVMQNPRHLVRRRGQEARLRCSPMKGHSHVYWYRQLPEEGLKFMVYLQKENIIDESGMPKERFSAEFPKEGPSILRIQQVVRGDSAAYFCASSPTSTDTQYFGPGTRLTVL.

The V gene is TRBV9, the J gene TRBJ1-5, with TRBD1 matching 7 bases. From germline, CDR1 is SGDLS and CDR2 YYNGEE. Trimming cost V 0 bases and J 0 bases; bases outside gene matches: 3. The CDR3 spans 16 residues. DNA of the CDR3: TGTGCCAGCAGCGTAGGGGACAGCTATAGCAATCAGCCCCAGCATTTT. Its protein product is CASSVGDSYSNQPQHF.

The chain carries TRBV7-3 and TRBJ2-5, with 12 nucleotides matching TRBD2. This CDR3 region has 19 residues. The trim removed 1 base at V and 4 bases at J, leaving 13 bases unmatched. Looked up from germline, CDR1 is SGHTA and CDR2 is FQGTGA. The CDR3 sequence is CASSLRSALAGGPGETQYF. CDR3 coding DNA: TGTGCCAGCAGCTTAAGAAGTGCCCTAGCGGGAGGGCCGGGAGAGACCCAGTACTTC.

CDR3 sequence reads: CASSEQGLVQETQYF. CDR3 nucleotides: TGTGCCAGCAGTGAACAGGGTTTGGTCCAAGAGACCCAGTACTTC. The chain recombines TRBV6-1 with TRBJ2-5, with D perhaps matching TRBD1 (5 bases). V lost 2 bases, J lost 1 base, and 11 bases lay in between. Germline values: CDR1 MNHNS, CDR2 SASEGT. The CDR3 consists of 15 residues.

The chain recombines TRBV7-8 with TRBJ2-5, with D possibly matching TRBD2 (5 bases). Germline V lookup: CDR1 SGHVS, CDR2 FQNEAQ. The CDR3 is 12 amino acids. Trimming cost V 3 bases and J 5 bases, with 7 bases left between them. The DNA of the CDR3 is TGTGCCAGCAGCTTTCCGGGGGAGACCCAGTACTTC. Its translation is CASSFPGETQYF.

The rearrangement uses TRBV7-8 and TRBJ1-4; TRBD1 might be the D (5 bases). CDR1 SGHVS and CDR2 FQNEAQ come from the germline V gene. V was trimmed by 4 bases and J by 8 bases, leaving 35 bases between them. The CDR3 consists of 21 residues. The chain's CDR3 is CASSSIRTQLLPRFGAEKLFF. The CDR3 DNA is TGTGCCAGCAGCTCTATAAGGACACAACTCCTCCCTCGATTTGGAGCCGAAAAACTGTTTTTT.

CDR3 coding DNA: TGTGCCAGCAGCCAGTTTACAACTAATGAAAAACTGTTTTTT. Its protein product is CASSQFTTNEKLFF. The chain links TRBV6-5 to TRBJ1-4; no reliable D call. Per germline, CDR1 MNHEY and CDR2 SVGAGI. This CDR3 comprises 14 residues. Trimming cost V 6 bases and J 0 bases, with 8 bases left between them.

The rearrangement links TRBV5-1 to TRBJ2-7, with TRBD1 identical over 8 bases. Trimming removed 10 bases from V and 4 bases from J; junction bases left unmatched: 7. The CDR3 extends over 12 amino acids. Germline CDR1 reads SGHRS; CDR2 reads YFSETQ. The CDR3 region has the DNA TGCGCCTCCGGGACAGGAGCTTACGAGCAGTACTTC. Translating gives CASGTGAYEQYF. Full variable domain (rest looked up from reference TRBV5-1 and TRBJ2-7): KAGVTQTPRYLIKTRGQQVTLSCSPISGHRSVSWYQQTPGQGLQFLFEYFSETQRNKGNFPGRFSGRQFSNSRSEMNVSTLELGDSALYLCASGTGAYEQYFGPGTRLTVT.